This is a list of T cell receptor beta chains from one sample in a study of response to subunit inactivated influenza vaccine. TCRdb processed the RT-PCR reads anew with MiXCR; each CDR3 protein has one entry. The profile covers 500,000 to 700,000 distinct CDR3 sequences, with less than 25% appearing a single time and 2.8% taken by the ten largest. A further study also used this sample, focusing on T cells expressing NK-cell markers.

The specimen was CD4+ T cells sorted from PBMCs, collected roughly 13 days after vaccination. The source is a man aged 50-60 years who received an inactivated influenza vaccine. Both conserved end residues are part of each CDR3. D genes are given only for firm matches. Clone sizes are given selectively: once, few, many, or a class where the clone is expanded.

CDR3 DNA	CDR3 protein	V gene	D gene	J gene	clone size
TGCAGTGCAACACAAGGACCTGGGACCGGGGAGCTGTTTTTT	CSATQGPGTGELFF	TRBV20-1	.	TRBJ2-2	.
TGTGCCAGCAAAACCGGACTAGCGGGGGGACAAGAGACCCAGTACTTC	CASKTGLAGGQETQYF	TRBV27	TRBD2	TRBJ2-5	once
TGTGCCAGCAGCCAAGTAACAGTGGGCACAGATACGCAGTATTTT	CASSQVTVGTDTQYF	TRBV4-2	.	TRBJ2-3	.
TGTGCCACCAGTGATGTCAGAAAGTCCTATGGCTACACCTTC	CATSDVRKSYGYTF	TRBV24-1	.	TRBJ1-2	.
TGCGCCAGCAGCTTGGGACAGGGTCGCGACAATGAGCAGTTCTTC	CASSLGQGRDNEQFF	TRBV5-1	TRBD1	TRBJ2-1	.
TGTGCCAGCTCACGGATCAAAGAGAGCCAGTACTTC	CASSRIKESQYF	TRBV18	.	TRBJ2-5	many
TGTGCCAGCAGCTTAATAGGAGCGGGGGGGCCCGAGCAGTACTTC	CASSLIGAGGPEQYF	TRBV7-9	TRBD2	TRBJ2-7	few
TGTGCCAGTGAAAAACAGGGCCTACAGGAAAAACTGTTTTTT	CASEKQGLQEKLFF	TRBV5-5	.	TRBJ1-4	.
TGTGCCAGCAGTCCCGGGACGGTTTATAACTCTGGGGCCAACGTCCTGACTTTC	CASSPGTVYNSGANVLTF	TRBV12-3/TRBV12-4	.	TRBJ2-6	.
TGCGCCAGCAGTTTAAATGTGGGCACTGAAGCTTTCTTT	CASSLNVGTEAFF	TRBV5-1	.	TRBJ1-1	many
TGTGCCAGCAGCCGTAGGGGAGGCCCCACATATACGCAGTATTTT	CASSRRGGPTYTQYF	TRBV5-5	.	TRBJ2-3	.
TGTGCCATCAGTGTGGGGAGCTCCTACAATGAGCAGTTCTTC	CAISVGSSYNEQFF	TRBV10-3	.	TRBJ2-1	.
TGTGCCAGCAGCTATACGGGACAGAGCTCCTATAATTCACCCCTCCACTTT	CASSYTGQSSYNSPLHF	TRBV7-6	TRBD1	TRBJ1-6	many
TGTGCCAGCAGTGTAGGGGTGGGTGGCAAAAACATTCAGTACTTC	CASSVGVGGKNIQYF	TRBV2	.	TRBJ2-4	few
TGTGCCAGCAGCTTCCAAGAGACCCAGTACTTC	CASSFQETQYF	TRBV5-1	.	TRBJ2-5	many
TGTGCCAGCAGTCCGACGGGACAGCACTACGAGCAGTACTTC	CASSPTGQHYEQYF	TRBV12-3/TRBV12-4	TRBD1	TRBJ2-7	many
TGTGCCAGCAGGCACGGACGGACGACTAACTATGGCTACACCTTC	CASRHGRTTNYGYTF	TRBV12-3/TRBV12-4	.	TRBJ1-2	.
TGTGCCAGCAGCTTGGATCTCCTAACCTACGAGCAGTACTTC	CASSLDLLTYEQYF	TRBV11-2	.	TRBJ2-7	few
TGTGCCAGCAGTTTTTACGCGGGCGGAGAGACCCAGTACTTC	CASSFYAGGETQYF	TRBV12-3/TRBV12-4	.	TRBJ2-5	many
TGCAGTGCTATCAGGACTAGCGGGGAGCAAGAGACCCAGTACTTC	CSAIRTSGEQETQYF	TRBV20-1	TRBD2	TRBJ2-5	.
TGTGCCAGCAGCTTCTCGCGGGAGAGGCAGTTCTTC	CASSFSRERQFF	TRBV5-6	TRBD2	TRBJ2-1	few
TGTGCCAGCAGCCCCAGTACAGGGGGCAATACGCAGTATTTT	CASSPSTGGNTQYF	TRBV11-3	TRBD1	TRBJ2-3	.
TGCAGCGTTGAAAGTACAGGGGACGACTATGGCTACACCTTC	CSVESTGDDYGYTF	TRBV29-1	TRBD1	TRBJ1-2	few
TGTGCCACCAGTCTGACTAGCGTTCTCACAGATACGCAGTATTTT	CATSLTSVLTDTQYF	TRBV24-1	TRBD2	TRBJ2-3	.
TGTGCCAGCAGTGGGGTCCATGGCTACACCTTC	CASSGVHGYTF	TRBV28	.	TRBJ1-2	few
TGTGCCAGCTCATCGCAGGGGACGGTAAACTATGGCTACACCTTC	CASSSQGTVNYGYTF	TRBV18	.	TRBJ1-2	few
TGTGCCAGCAGCCAAGGGTCAACTGAAGCTTTCTTT	CASSQGSTEAFF	TRBV11-2	.	TRBJ1-1	.
TGTGCCAGCAAATATGGGGAACTAGCGGGAGTCAATGAGCAGTTCTTC	CASKYGELAGVNEQFF	TRBV2	TRBD2	TRBJ2-1	few
TGTGCCAGCAGTCCCGGGCCCTCTACAAGTGAAGCTTTCTTT	CASSPGPSTSEAFF	TRBV7-2	.	TRBJ1-1	.
TGTGCCAGCAGTTTAGCGCCTGTGAACACTGAAGCTTTCTTT	CASSLAPVNTEAFF	TRBV12-3/TRBV12-4	.	TRBJ1-1	few
TGCGCCAGCAGCTTCGGGACACCCGGTTGGGGGGAGCTGTTTTTT	CASSFGTPGWGELFF	TRBV5-1	.	TRBJ2-2	many
TGCAGCACCCGCGCAGGGCCCGACTACGAGCAGTACTTC	CSTRAGPDYEQYF	TRBV29-1	.	TRBJ2-7	.
TGTGCCAGCAGCCCTCCGTGGGGCCGGGGGGCCAACGTCCTGACTTTC	CASSPPWGRGANVLTF	TRBV6-2/TRBV6-3	.	TRBJ2-6	few
TGTGCCAGCAGTTTAAATGGCAGGGATGAAAAACTGTTTTTT	CASSLNGRDEKLFF	TRBV12-3/TRBV12-4	.	TRBJ1-4	few
TGTGCCAGCAGCGGAAGACAGGGGACCCGACCGACCGTCTTCTACGAGCAGTACTTC	CASSGRQGTRPTVFYEQYF	TRBV11-2	TRBD1	TRBJ2-7	many
TGTGCCAGCAGCCAAGATGTCGCTGGACTAACAGGGGATACGCAGTATTTT	CASSQDVAGLTGDTQYF	TRBV4-2	.	TRBJ2-3	.